What follows describes a single TCR beta chain. Its antigen is not yet known. No base quality values were provided; no much bigger clone lies one nucleotide off. TCRbeta CDR3 regions were amplified from genomic DNA using the immunoSEQ Assay, a bias-controlled multiplex PCR. The authors' pipeline ran thus. The number of nucleated cells in each sample was estimated from the amplification of reference gene primers within the assay. To quantify the absolute abundance of each unique TCRbeta CDR3 rearrangement, sequence reads were collapsed and filtered. For each sample, productive Simpson clonality was calculated as the square root of Simpson's diversity index across productive rearrangements. The table comes from immuneACCESS by way of TCRdb, which keeps in-frame sequences with V and J called. Part of the clones is missing from these tables; in studies checked, under half for an unresolved V gene and the rest for unknown reasons. That table gives V, J and clone size, and the DNA gave D and trimming. The sample profile shows some 180,000 clones; about 80% of them were found once. The ten top clones hold just over 8.5% of the sample.

This record belongs to a study of blood T cell repertoires in COVID-19 (dated by TCRdb to the early 2020s). Background on the whole study: Samples covering the acute and convalescent phases of COVID-19 were provided by collaborators in the United States, Italy and Spain. Deeply sampled blood TCRbeta repertoires from subjects exposed to, actively infected with, or recovered from COVID-19 were included in the dataset. The repertoires were released in a freely available public database intended as a resource for research on the immune response to SARS-CoV-2. The material from the prospective study consisted of cDNA or gDNA derived from T cells, B-cell-depleted T cells, or PBMCs. Where available, HLA class I and class II types were taken from metadata supplied by the sample provider and were not determined by assay-based typing. The samples were drawn from two sources: the first 160 participants of the ongoing ImmuneRACE study, and 950 to 1,500 subjects contributed by 6 global collaborators. The sample metadata nearly always contained a de-identified subject ID, COVID-19 status, age in years and sex.

The germline V gene yields SGHDN for CDR1 and FVKESK for CDR2. The V end gives up 3 bases and the J end 4 bases, leaving 12 bases in the junction not matched to a gene. Reading from cysteine to phenylalanine, the CDR3 counts 17 amino acids. Only the CDR3 region is kept as DNA, spanning 51 bases read in frame from base 1. Overall study outcomes, separate from this receptor: The amount of clinical and demographic metadata varied by source and participant and was provided uncurated.

Whole blood was collected in K2EDTA tubes by collaborating institutions according to the institutions' own protocols. For TCRbeta analysis, collaborator samples were shipped as frozen whole blood, as isolated PBMCs, or as DNA extracted from either sample type. This TCR was sampled from a woman between 45 and 60 years old with active or convalescent COVID-19. Sequenced input: peripheral blood. This sequence uses TRBV14 and TRBJ1-2; 9 bases in the middle match TRBD1. The nucleotide sequence is TGTGCCAGCAGCCATGCCGGGACAGGGAGCGGGGTCTATGGCTACACCTTC. It codes for CASSHAGTGSGVYGYTF.